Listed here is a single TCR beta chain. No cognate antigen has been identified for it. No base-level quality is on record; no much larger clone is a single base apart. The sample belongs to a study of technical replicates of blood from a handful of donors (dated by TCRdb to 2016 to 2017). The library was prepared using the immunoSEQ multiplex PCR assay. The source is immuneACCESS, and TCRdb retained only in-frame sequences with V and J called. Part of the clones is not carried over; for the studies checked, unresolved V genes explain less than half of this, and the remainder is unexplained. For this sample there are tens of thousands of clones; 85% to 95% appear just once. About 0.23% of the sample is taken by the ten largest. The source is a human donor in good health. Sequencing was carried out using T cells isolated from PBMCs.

CDR3 sequence: CASSPRTGQGTEAFF. In nucleotide form, the sequence is TGTGCCAGCAGCCCCCGTACCGGACAGGGGACTGAAGCTTTCTTT. The rearrangement joined TRBV7-9 to TRBJ1-1; TRBD1 fits 9 bases in the junction. V loses 5 bases at its end and J loses 5 bases; junction bases beyond the gene matches: 9. From the cysteine through the phenylalanine, the CDR3 covers 15 amino acids. CDR3 DNA is the only sequence kept; it has 45 bases, read in frame from the first base. Taken from the germline V gene (reference sequence), the CDR1 and CDR2 loops are SEHNR and FQNEAQ.